A selection of T cell receptor beta chains follows, all from one sample in a study of blood T cells in healthy people across ages. TCRdb re-analysed the 5' RACE reads in MiXCR, keeping a single row per CDR3 protein. Found here are 750,000 to 1,000,000 distinct CDR3 sequences, approximately 32% of them singletons; the top ten hold roughly a tenth. These same data were also listed under a study on T cells of mothers and their children.

Sample: blood. The receptors stem from a woman in her 40s in good health. CDR3s include the opening cysteine and the closing phenylalanine or tryptophan. Each record gives: J gene, V gene, CDR3 protein.

TRBJ2-7,TRBV18,CASSPAGLAGGSYEQYF
TRBJ2-7,TRBV4-1,CASNTGTGGYYEQYF
TRBJ2-1,TRBV7-9,CASSLGRGGKTNEQFF
TRBJ2-3,TRBV20-1,CSASPSADTQYF
TRBJ2-5,TRBV28,CASSLVLGTLQETQYF
TRBJ2-3,TRBV28,CATLQGARTDTQYF
TRBJ1-1,TRBV20-1,CSARVSGGNTEAFF
TRBJ2-7,TRBV2,CASSETTGITYEQYF
TRBJ2-7,TRBV25-1,CATSTWTGAYEQYF
TRBJ2-5,TRBV11-1,CASSHKASGPQETQYF
TRBJ1-2,TRBV7-2,CASSLAGGQDYGYTF
TRBJ2-7,TRBV2,CASSEDSMRTYEQYF
TRBJ1-2,TRBV10-3,CAISPGTSNYGYTF
TRBJ2-2,TRBV12-3/TRBV12-4,CASSLRWGALGTGERFF
TRBJ2-3,TRBV9,CASSPPGQGITDTQYF
TRBJ2-1,TRBV29-1,CSVEDPGLAFNEQFF
.,TRBV15,CATSRDLRSLSYEQFF
TRBJ2-2,TRBV5-1,CASSLDLAGNTGELFF
TRBJ2-1,TRBV5-1,CASSPSRDEQFF
TRBJ1-6,TRBV6-1,CASSEAPRGRGAPLHF
TRBJ1-1,TRBV5-6,CASSLGGRENTEAFF
TRBJ1-3,TRBV5-1,CASSFGTPGNTIYF
TRBJ2-1,TRBV28,CASSPFGTGGVSEQFF
TRBJ2-3,TRBV18,CASSPLPRQDAQYF
TRBJ2-5,TRBV5-1,CASSLDRPEETQYF
TRBJ2-7,TRBV12-3/TRBV12-4,CASSCWGSQHFYEQYF
TRBJ2-1,TRBV30,CAWRLAGAAEQFF
TRBJ2-3,TRBV9,CASSVVSTDTQYF
TRBJ1-1,TRBV9,CASSAHMNTEAFF
TRBJ1-4,TRBV9,CASSVDVNTPTTNEKLFF
TRBJ2-1,TRBV4-1,CASSQGLKRPFSYNEQFF
TRBJ2-7,TRBV5-1,CASSWDRLGEQYF
TRBJ2-1,TRBV7-2,CASSTDIMGYNEQFF
TRBJ2-1,TRBV7-9,CASSGSGGSSYNEQFF
TRBJ1-1,TRBV7-9,CASSLGRSGFMNTEAFF
TRBJ2-5,TRBV7-2,CASSFKRETQYF
TRBJ2-3,TRBV12-3/TRBV12-4,CTSSSRGEGDTQYF
TRBJ1-1,TRBV28,CASTKNTEAFF
TRBJ2-1,TRBV12-3/TRBV12-4,CASSLSGTVGHEQFF
TRBJ1-5,TRBV6-1,CASSDRGLQPQHF